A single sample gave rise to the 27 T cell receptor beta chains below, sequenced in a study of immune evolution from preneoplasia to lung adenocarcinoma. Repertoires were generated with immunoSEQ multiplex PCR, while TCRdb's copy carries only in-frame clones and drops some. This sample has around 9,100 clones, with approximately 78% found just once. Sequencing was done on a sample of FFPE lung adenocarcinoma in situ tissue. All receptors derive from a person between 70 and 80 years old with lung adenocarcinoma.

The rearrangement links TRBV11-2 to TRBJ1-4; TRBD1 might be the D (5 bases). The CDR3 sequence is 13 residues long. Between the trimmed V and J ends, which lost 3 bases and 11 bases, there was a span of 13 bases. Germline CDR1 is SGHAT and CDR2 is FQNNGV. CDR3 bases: TGTGCCAGCAGCTTTCAGGGAGCTGGGAAACTGTTTTTT. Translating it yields CASSFQGAGKLFF.

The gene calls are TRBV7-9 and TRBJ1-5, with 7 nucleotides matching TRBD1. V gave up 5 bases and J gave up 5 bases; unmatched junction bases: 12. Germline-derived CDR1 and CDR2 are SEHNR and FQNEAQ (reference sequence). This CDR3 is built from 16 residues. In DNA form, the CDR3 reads TGTGCCAGCAGCCGAGGGGGCGGCAGGGAAGATCAGCCCCAGCATTTT. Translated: CASSRGGGREDQPQHF. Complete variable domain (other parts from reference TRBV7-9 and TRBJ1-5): DTGVSQNPRHKITKRGQNVTFRCDPISEHNRLYWYRQTLGQGPEFLTYFQNEAQLEKSRLLSDRFSAERPKGSFSTLEIQRTEQGDSAMYLCASSRGGGREDQPQHFGDGTRLSIL.

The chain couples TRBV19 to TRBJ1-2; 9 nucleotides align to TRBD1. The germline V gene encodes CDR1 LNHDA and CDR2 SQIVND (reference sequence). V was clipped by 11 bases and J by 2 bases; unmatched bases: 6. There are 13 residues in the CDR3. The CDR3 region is CARQGVGNYGYTF. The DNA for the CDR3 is TGTGCCCGACAGGGGGTTGGGAACTATGGCTACACCTTC.

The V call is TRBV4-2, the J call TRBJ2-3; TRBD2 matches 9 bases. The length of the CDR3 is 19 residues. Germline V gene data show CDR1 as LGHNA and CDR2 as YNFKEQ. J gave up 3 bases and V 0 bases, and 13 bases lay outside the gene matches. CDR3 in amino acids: CASSQDRVKAGGGTDTQYF. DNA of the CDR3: TGTGCCAGCAGCCAAGATAGGGTTAAAGCGGGAGGAGGGACAGATACGCAGTATTTT.

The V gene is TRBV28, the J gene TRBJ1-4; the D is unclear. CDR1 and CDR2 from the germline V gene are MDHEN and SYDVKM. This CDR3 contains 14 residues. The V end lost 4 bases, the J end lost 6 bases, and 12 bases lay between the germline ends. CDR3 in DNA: TGTGCCAGCAGTTCTGGGGTGGTGGATGAAAAACTGTTTTTT. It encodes CASSSGVVDEKLFF. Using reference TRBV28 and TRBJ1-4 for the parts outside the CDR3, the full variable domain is DVKVTQSSRYLVKRTGEKVFLECVQDMDHENMFWYRQDPGLGLRLIYFSYDVKMKEKGDIPEGYSVSREKKERFSLILESASTNQTSMYLCASSSGVVDEKLFFGSGTQLSVL.

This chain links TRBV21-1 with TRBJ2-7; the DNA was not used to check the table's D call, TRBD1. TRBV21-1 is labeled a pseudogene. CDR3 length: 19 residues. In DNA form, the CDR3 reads TGTGCCAGCAGCGGGAGCGTAGCCCCGAGCGGCAGGGGAACCTACGAGCAGTACTTC. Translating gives CASSGSVAPSGRGTYEQYF.

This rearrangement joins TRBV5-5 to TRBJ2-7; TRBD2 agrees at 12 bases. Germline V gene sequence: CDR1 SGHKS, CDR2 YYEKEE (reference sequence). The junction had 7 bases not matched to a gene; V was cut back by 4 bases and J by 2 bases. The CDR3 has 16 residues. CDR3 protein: CASSAGLAGRTYEQYF. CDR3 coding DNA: TGTGCCAGCAGCGCCGGACTAGCGGGGCGAACCTACGAGCAGTACTTC.

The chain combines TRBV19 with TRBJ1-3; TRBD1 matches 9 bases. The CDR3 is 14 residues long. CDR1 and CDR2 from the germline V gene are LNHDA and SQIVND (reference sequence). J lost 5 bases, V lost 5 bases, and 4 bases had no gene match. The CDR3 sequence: CASSAGTGRNTIYF. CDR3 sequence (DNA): TGTGCCAGTAGTGCCGGGACAGGGCGAAACACCATATATTTT.

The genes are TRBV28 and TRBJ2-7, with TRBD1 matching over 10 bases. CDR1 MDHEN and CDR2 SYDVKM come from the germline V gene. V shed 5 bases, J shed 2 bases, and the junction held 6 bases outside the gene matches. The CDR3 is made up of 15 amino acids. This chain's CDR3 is CASSRRDRGTYEQYF. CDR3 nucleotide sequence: TGTGCCAGCAGTCGAAGGGACAGGGGCACCTACGAGCAGTACTTC. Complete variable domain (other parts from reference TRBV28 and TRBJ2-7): DVKVTQSSRYLVKRTGEKVFLECVQDMDHENMFWYRQDPGLGLRLIYFSYDVKMKEKGDIPEGYSVSREKKERFSLILESASTNQTSMYLCASSRRDRGTYEQYFGPGTRLTVT.

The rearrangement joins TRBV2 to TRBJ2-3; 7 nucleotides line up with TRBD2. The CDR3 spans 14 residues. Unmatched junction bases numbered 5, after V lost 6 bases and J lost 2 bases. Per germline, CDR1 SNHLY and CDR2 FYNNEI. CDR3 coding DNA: TGTGCCAGCAGAAAGGGGACTACCACAGATACGCAGTATTTT. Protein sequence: CASRKGTTTDTQYF.

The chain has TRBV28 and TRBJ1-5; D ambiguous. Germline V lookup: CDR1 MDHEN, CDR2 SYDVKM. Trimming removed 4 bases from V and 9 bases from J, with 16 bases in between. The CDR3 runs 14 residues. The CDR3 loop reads CASSSNALSGPQHF. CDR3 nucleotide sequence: TGTGCCAGCAGTTCGAACGCCCTCTCTGGGCCCCAGCATTTT.

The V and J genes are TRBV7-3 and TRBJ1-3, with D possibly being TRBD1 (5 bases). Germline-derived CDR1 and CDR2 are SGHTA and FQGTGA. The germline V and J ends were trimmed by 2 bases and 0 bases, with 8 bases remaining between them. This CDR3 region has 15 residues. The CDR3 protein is CASSLGHFSGNTIYF. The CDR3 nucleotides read TGTGCCAGCAGCTTAGGACACTTCTCTGGAAACACCATATATTTT.

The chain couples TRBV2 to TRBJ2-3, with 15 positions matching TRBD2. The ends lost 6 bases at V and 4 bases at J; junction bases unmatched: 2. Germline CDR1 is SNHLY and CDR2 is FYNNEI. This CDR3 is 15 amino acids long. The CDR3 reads CASSRTSGGADTQYF. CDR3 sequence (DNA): TGTGCCAGCAGCCGGACTAGCGGGGGGGCAGATACGCAGTATTTT.

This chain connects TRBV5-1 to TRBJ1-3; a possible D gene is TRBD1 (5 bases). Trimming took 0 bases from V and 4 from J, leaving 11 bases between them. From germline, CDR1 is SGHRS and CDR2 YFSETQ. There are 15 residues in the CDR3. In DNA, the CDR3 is TGCGCCAGCAGCTTGGAGGCAGGGTACGGAAACACCATATATTTT. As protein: CASSLEAGYGNTIYF. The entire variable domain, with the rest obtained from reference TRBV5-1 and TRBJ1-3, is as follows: KAGVTQTPRYLIKTRGQQVTLSCSPISGHRSVSWYQQTPGQGLQFLFEYFSETQRNKGNFPGRFSGRQFSNSRSEMNVSTLELGDSALYLCASSLEAGYGNTIYFGEGSWLTVV.

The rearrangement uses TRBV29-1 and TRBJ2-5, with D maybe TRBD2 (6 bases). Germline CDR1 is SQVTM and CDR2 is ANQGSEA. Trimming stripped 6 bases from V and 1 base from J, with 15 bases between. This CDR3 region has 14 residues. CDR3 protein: CSVEAGWGQETQYF. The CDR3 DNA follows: TGCAGCGTCGAGGCGGGGTGGGGCCAAGAGACCCAGTACTTC. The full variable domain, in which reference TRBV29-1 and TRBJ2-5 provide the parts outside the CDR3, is SAVISQKPSRDICQRGTSLTIQCQVDSQVTMMFWYRQQPGQSLTLIATANQGSEATYESGFVIDKFPISRPNLTFSTLTVSNMSPEDSSIYLCSVEAGWGQETQYFGPGTRLLVL.

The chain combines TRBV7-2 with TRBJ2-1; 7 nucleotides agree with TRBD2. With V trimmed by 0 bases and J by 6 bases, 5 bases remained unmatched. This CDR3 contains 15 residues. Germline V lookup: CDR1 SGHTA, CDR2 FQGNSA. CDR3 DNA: TGTGCCAGCAGCTTAGCGGGAGGGATGGGCAATGAGCAGTTCTTC. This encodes CASSLAGGMGNEQFF.

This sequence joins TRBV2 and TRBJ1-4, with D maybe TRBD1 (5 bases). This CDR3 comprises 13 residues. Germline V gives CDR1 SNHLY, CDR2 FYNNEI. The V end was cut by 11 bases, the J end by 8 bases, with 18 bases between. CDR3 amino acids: CAQVDGGGEKLFF. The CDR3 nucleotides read TGTGCCCAGGTTGATGGGGGTGGCGAAAAACTGTTTTTT.

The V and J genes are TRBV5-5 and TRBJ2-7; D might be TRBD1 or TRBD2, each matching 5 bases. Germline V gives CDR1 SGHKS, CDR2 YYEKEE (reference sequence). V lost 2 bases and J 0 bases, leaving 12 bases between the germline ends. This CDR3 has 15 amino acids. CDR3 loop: CASSLRGLFSYEQYF. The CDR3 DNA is TGTGCCAGCAGCTTACGGGGCCTCTTCTCCTACGAGCAGTACTTC. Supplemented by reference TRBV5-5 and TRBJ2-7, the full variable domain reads DAGVTQSPTHLIKTRGQQVTLRCSPISGHKSVSWYQQVLGQGPQFIFQYYEKEERGRGNFPDRFSARQFPNYSSELNVNALLLGDSALYLCASSLRGLFSYEQYFGPGTRLTVT.

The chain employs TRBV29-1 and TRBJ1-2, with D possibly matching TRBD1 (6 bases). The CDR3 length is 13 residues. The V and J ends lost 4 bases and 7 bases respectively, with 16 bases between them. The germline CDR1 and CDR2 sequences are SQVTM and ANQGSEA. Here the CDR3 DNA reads TGCAGCGTTGCCCGGGACAATAGGGGTGGCTACACCTTC. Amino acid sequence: CSVARDNRGGYTF.

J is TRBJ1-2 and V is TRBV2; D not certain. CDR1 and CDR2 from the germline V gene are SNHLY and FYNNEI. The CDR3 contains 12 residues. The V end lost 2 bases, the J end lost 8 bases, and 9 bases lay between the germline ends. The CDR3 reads CASSESYWGYTF. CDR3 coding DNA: TGTGCCAGCAGTGAATCTTACTGGGGCTACACCTTC.

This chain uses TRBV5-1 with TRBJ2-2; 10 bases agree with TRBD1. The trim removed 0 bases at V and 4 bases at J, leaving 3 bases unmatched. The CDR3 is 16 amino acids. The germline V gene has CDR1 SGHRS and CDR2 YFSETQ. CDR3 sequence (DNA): TGCGCCAGCAGCTTGGCCGGGACAGGGGCCACCGGGGAGCTGTTTTTT. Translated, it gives CASSLAGTGATGELFF.

The CDR3 loop reads CASSLLPLGQGYEQYF. The CDR3, as DNA: TGTGCCAGCAGTTTATTGCCGCTGGGACAGGGTTACGAGCAGTACTTC. The chain combines TRBV27 with TRBJ2-7; 9 positions match TRBD1. Germline V gene data show CDR1 as MNHEY and CDR2 as SMNVEV (reference sequence). V lost 1 base, J lost 4 bases, and 8 bases stayed unmatched. This CDR3 contains 16 residues.

The CDR3 sequence: CASDLPTIASGITDTQYF. The CDR3 bases are TGTGCCAGCGACCTACCTACTATAGCTAGCGGGATTACAGATACGCAGTATTTT. This chain joins TRBV2 and TRBJ2-3; TRBD2 aligns across 9 bases. Germline V lookup: CDR1 SNHLY, CDR2 FYNNEI. CDR3 length: 18 residues. J gave up 3 bases and V 8 bases, and 18 bases lay outside the gene matches.

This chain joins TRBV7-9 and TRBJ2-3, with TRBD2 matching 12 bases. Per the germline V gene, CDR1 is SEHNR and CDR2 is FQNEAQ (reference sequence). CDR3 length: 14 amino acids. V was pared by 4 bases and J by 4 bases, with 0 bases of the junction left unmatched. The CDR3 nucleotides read TGTGCCAGCAGCTCTAGCGGGGGGGCAGATACGCAGTATTTT. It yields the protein CASSSSGGADTQYF.

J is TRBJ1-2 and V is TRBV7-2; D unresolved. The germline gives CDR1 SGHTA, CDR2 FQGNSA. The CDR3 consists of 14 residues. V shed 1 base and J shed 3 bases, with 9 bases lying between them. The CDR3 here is CASSLDISYYGYTF. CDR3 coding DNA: TGTGCCAGCAGCTTAGATATCTCATACTATGGCTACACCTTC. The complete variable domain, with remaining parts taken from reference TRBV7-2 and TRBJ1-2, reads GAGVSQSPSNKVTEKGKDVELRCDPISGHTALYWYRQSLGQGLEFLIYFQGNSAPDKSGLPSDRFSAERTGGSVSTLTIQRTQQEDSAVYLCASSLDISYYGYTFGSGTRLTVV.

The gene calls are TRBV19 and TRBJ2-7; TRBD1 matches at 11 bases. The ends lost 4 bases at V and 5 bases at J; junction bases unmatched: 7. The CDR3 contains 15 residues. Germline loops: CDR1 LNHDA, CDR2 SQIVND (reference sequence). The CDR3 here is CASSRFGTGGDEQYF. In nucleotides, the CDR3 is TGTGCCAGTAGTAGGTTTGGGACAGGGGGTGACGAGCAGTACTTC. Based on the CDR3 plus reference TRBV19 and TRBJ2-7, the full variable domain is DGGITQSPKYLFRKEGQNVTLSCEQNLNHDAMYWYRQDPGQGLRLIYYSQIVNDFQKGDIAEGYSVSREKKESFPLTVTSAQKNPTAFYLCASSRFGTGGDEQYFGPGTRLTVT.

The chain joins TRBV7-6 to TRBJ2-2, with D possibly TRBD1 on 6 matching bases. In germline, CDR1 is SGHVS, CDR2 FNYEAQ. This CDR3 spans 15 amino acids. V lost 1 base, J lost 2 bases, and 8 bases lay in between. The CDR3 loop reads CASSLGQANTGELFF. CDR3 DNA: TGTGCCAGCAGCTTAGGACAGGCAAACACCGGGGAGCTGTTTTTT.